Below, one T cell receptor (beta chain) is given with its context. The CDR3 totals 15 residues. Germline V gives CDR1 SGHTA, CDR2 FQGNSA. V shed 5 bases and J 2 bases; nucleotides not matched to a gene: 6. This entry comes from a study of blood T cell repertoires in COVID-19. TCRdb's copy holds only in-frame clones and misses some; the assay was immunoSEQ multiplex PCR. The table lists over 100,000 clones, over 80% of them singletons. V and J are TRBV7-2 and TRBJ2-5; 9 positions agree with TRBD1. This receptor was taken from a woman aged 70-85 years with acute or convalescent COVID-19. Sequenced material: peripheral blood. This chain's CDR3 is CASSGSGTGQETQYF. The CDR3 DNA is TGTGCCAGCAGCGGCTCGGGGACAGGGCAAGAGACCCAGTACTTC.